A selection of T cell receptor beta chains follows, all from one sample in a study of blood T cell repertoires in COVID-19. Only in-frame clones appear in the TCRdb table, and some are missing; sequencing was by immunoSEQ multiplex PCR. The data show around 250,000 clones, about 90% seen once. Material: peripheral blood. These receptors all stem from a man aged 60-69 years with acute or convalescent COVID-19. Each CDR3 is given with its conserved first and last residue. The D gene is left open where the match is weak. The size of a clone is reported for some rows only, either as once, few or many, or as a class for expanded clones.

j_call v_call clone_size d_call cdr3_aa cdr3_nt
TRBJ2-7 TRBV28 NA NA CASSSGPGTHSYEQYF TGTGCCAGCAGTTCGGGCCCGGGGACACACTCCTACGAGCAGTACTTC
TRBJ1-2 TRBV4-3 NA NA CASSQDRNYGYTF TGCGCCAGCAGCCAAGACAGAAACTATGGCTACACCTTC
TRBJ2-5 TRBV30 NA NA CAWGPTRGSQETQYF TGTGCCTGGGGACCGACTCGCGGCAGTCAAGAGACCCAGTACTTC
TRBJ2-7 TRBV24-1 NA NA CATSDGGTYEQYF TGTGCCACCAGTGATGGGGGCACGTACGAGCAGTACTTC
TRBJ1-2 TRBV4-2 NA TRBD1 CASSQPLRTGLDYGYTF TGTGCCAGCAGCCAACCCCTTCGGACAGGGCTCGACTATGGCTACACCTTC
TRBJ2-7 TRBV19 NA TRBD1 CASSTRDRDSYEQYF TGTGCCAGTAGTACCCGGGACAGGGACTCCTACGAGCAGTACTTC
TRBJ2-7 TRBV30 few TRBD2 CAPGVSGVSYEQYF TGTGCTCCCGGGGTCAGCGGGGTGTCCTACGAGCAGTACTTC
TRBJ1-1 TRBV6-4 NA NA CASSDSEQGRAFF TGTGCCAGCAGTGACTCGGAACAGGGACGAGCTTTCTTT
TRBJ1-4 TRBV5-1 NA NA CASSLGRATNEKLFF TGCGCCAGCAGCTTGGGCCGAGCAACTAATGAAAAACTGTTTTTT
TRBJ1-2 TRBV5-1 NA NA CASSLEGVDGYTF TGCGCCAGCAGCTTGGAGGGGGTGGATGGCTACACCTTC
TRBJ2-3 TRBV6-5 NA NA CASRAGQTSTDTQYF TGTGCCAGCAGGGCCGGACAAACTAGCACAGATACGCAGTATTTT
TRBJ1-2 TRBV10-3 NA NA CAISEGAVLQVRRGYTF TGTGCCATCAGTGAGGGGGCGGTACTACAGGTCCGACGGGGCTACACCTTC
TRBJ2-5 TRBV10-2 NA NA CASSESVLIRPEETQYF TGCGCCAGCAGTGAGTCAGTTCTGATAAGGCCGGAGGAGACCCAGTACTTC
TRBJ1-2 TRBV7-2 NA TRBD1 CASSQPTGANGYTF TGTGCCAGCAGCCAGCCGACAGGGGCGAATGGCTACACCTTC
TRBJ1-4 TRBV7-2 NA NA CASSPKLSEKLFF TGTGCCAGCAGCCCCAAATTGAGCGAAAAACTGTTTTTT
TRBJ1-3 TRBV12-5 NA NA CASGLRRANSGNTIYF TGTGCTAGTGGTTTGAGGCGGGCGAATTCTGGAAACACCATATATTTT
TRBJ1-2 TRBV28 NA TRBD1 CASSLGTGEVYGYTF TGTGCCAGCAGTTTAGGCACAGGGGAGGTCTATGGCTACACCTTC
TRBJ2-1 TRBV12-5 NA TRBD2 CASGQGLSPNEQFF TGTGCTAGTGGTCAGGGACTATCCCCCAATGAGCAGTTCTTC
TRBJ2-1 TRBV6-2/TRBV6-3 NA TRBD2 CASSQTSGAFSYNEQFF TGTGCCAGCAGCCAGACTAGCGGGGCCTTTTCCTACAATGAGCAGTTCTTC
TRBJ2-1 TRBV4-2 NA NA CASSRLAEQSYNEQFF TGTGCCAGCAGCCGTTTAGCGGAGCAATCCTACAATGAGCAGTTCTTC
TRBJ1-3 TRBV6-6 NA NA CASRRSGNTIYF TGTGCCAGCAGGCGGTCTGGAAACACCATATATTTT
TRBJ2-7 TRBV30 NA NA CAWANPYEQYF TGTGCCTGGGCCAATCCCTACGAGCAGTACTTC
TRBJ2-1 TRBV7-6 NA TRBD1 CASRLPGGADNEQFF TGTGCCAGCAGACTACCAGGGGGTGCCGACAATGAGCAGTTCTTC
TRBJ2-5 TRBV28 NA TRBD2 CASRHQLAGGGTQYF TGTGCCAGCAGGCACCAACTAGCGGGAGGCGGGACCCAGTACTTC
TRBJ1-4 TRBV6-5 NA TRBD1 CASSLQGASEKLFF TGTGCCAGCAGCTTACAGGGGGCGAGTGAAAAACTGTTTTTT
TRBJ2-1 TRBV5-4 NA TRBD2 CASSLGGLAGEDNEQFF TGTGCCAGCAGCTTGGGGGGTCTAGCGGGAGAGGACAATGAGCAGTTCTTC
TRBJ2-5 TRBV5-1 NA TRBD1 CASRQGANQETQYF TGCGCCAGCCGACAGGGGGCGAACCAAGAGACCCAGTACTTC
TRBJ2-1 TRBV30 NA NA CAWSSLLGEQYNEQFF TGTGCCTGGAGCAGCCTTCTCGGGGAGCAATACAATGAGCAGTTCTTC
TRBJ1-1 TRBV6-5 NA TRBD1 CASSYTGQMNTEAFF TGTGCCAGCAGTTACACGGGACAGATGAACACTGAAGCTTTCTTT
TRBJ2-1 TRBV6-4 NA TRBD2 CASSAPPHVIAGAYNEQFF TGTGCCAGCAGTGCCCCCCCACACGTCATAGCGGGGGCCTACAATGAGCAGTTCTTC
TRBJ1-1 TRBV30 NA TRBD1 CAWREGTVNTEAFF TGTGCCTGGAGGGAGGGGACAGTGAACACTGAAGCTTTCTTT
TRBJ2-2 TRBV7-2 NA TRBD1 CASSSPRQGGFTGELFF TGTGCCAGCAGCTCGCCCCGACAGGGGGGCTTCACCGGGGAGCTGTTTTTT
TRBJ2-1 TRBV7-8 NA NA CASSLAESSYNEQFF TGTGCCAGCAGCTTAGCGGAGAGCTCCTACAATGAGCAGTTCTTC
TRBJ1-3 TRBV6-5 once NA CATGGYSGNTIYF TGTGCCACCGGAGGTTACTCTGGAAACACCATATATTTT
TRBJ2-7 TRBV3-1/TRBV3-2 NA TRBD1 CASSQTDRGRYEQYF TGTGCCAGCAGCCAGACGGACAGGGGACGCTACGAGCAGTACTTC
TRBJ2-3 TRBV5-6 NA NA CASSYSLFDGKDTQYF TGTGCCAGCAGCTATTCCTTGTTTGATGGCAAGGATACGCAGTATTTT
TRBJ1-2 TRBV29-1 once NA CSVQGDYGYTF TGCAGCGTACAGGGCGACTATGGCTACACCTTC
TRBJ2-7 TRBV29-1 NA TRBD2 CLIRGERLAGGEPEQYF TGCCTGATACGGGGTGAGAGACTAGCGGGAGGGGAGCCCGAGCAGTACTTC
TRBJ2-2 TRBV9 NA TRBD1 CASSVGTGEATGELFF TGTGCCAGCAGCGTAGGGACAGGGGAGGCCACCGGGGAGCTGTTTTTT
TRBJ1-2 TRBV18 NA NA CASSPRTGNYGYTF TGTGCCAGCTCACCACGGACGGGGAACTATGGCTACACCTTC
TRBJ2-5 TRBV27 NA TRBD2 CASSLTPGLAGGTQYF TGTGCCAGCAGTTTGACACCGGGACTAGCGGGCGGGACCCAGTACTTC
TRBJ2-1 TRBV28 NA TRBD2 CASSSPGLESDEQFF TGTGCCAGCAGTTCGCCGGGACTAGAGAGTGATGAGCAGTTCTTC
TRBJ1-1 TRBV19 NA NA CASSARGVGNTEAFF TGTGCCAGTAGTGCCCGCGGGGTGGGGAATACTGAAGCTTTCTTT
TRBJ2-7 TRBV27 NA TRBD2 CASSLRPSGLYEQYF TGTGCCAGCAGTTTACGGCCTAGCGGGCTTTACGAGCAGTACTTC
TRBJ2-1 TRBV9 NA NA CASSVVRGFSSYNEQFF TGTGCCAGCAGCGTAGTCCGGGGGTTCTCCTCCTACAATGAGCAGTTCTTC
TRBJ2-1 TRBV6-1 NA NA CASSDGRGPYNEQFF TGTGCCAGCAGTGACGGGAGAGGGCCCTACAATGAGCAGTTCTTC
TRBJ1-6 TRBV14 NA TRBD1 CASSHDRGNSPLHF TGTGCCAGCAGCCACGACAGGGGTAATTCACCCCTCCACTTT
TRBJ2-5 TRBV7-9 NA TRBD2 CASSLLSTSGRVETQYF TGTGCCAGCAGCTTACTGTCCACTAGCGGGAGAGTAGAGACCCAGTACTTC
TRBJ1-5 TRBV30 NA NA CAWSNGQRGQPQHF TGTGCCTGGAGTAATGGACAGAGAGGACAGCCCCAGCATTTT
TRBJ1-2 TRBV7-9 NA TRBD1 CASLHRGVEGYGYTF TGTGCCAGCCTGCACAGGGGGGTAGAGGGTTATGGCTACACCTTC
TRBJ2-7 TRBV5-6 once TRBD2 CASSETLAGAREQYF TGTGCCAGCAGCGAAACACTAGCGGGAGCGCGCGAGCAGTACTTC
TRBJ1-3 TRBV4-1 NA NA CASSQEAQRFSGNTIYF TGCGCCAGCAGCCAAGAGGCTCAGCGATTCTCTGGAAACACCATATATTTT
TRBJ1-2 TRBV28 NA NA CASMRDIGYTF TGTGCCAGCATGAGGGACATTGGCTACACCTTC
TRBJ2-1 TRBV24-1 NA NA CATSGDGSSYNEQFF TGTGCCACCAGTGGTGATGGGAGTTCCTACAATGAGCAGTTCTTC
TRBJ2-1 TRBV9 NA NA CASSPRGRTDNEQFF TGTGCCAGCAGCCCGAGAGGGAGAACGGACAATGAGCAGTTCTTC
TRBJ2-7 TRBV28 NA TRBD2 CASRTGLASYYEQYF TGTGCCAGCAGGACGGGACTAGCCAGCTACTACGAGCAGTACTTC
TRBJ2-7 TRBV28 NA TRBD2 CASSLGLAGGPQDYEQYF TGTGCCAGCAGTTTAGGCCTAGCGGGAGGTCCCCAGGATTACGAGCAGTACTTC